The 15 T cell receptor beta chains below all came from one sample that was sequenced in a study of blood T cells in healthy people across ages. With a J-beta primer mix and a sample-barcoded 5' primer, a second PCR ran roughly 6 to 12 cycles. TCRdb re-called the 5' RACE reads through MiXCR, storing one row per CDR3 protein. The profile covers 600,000 to 1,000,000 distinct CDR3 sequences, with approximately 25% appearing a single time and 3% to 4% taken by the ten largest. These sequences were also reported in another study, on T cells of mothers and their children.

The source material was blood. These receptors originate from a boy between 10 and 17 years old in good health.

This clonotype was seen only a few times. The rearrangement joins TRBV5-5 to TRBJ1-1; weak D call: TRBD1 (5 bases). Germline V gene lookup returns CDR1 SGHKS and CDR2 YYEKEE (reference sequence). V shed 1 base and J shed 0 bases, with 13 bases lying between them. The CDR3 loop spans 16 amino acids. CDR3 nucleotide sequence: TGTGCCAGCAGCTTGCGGGGGTTCGGGGTGAACACTGAAGCTTTCTTT. Translated, it gives CASSLRGFGVNTEAFF.

This sequence joins TRBV15 and TRBJ2-5; 7 bases are a match to TRBD1. The CDR3 is 16 residues long. V gave up 6 bases and J gave up 1 base; unmatched junction bases: 11. The germline V gene has CDR1 LNHNV and CDR2 YYDKDF (reference sequence). The CDR3 DNA reads as TGTGCCACCAGGACAGGGTTGGGGGCCTCCCAAGAGACCCAGTACTTC. Protein: CATRTGLGASQETQYF.

The chain joins TRBV27 to TRBJ2-5; 12 bases fit TRBD2. The V gene end was trimmed by 8 bases and the J gene end by 4 bases; junction bases not matched to a gene: 5. The CDR3 sequence is 14 residues long. In germline, CDR1 is MNHEY, CDR2 SMNVEV (reference sequence). The CDR3 DNA sequence: TGTGCCAGCGCCCTAGCGGGAGGGGGAGAGACCCAGTACTTC. Translated: CASALAGGGETQYF.

The chain recombines TRBV25-1 with TRBJ1-4, with D uncertain. The V and J ends lost 3 bases and 3 bases respectively, with 17 bases between them. Germline CDR1 reads MGHDK; CDR2 reads SYGVNS. The CDR3 spans 17 residues. This CDR3 reads CASSESRVTFSNEKLFF. CDR3 bases: TGTGCCAGCAGTGAGTCCCGGGTGACTTTCTCTAATGAAAAACTGTTTTTT.

This clonotype was counted a few times. The V gene is TRBV9, the J gene TRBJ2-5; TRBD1 agrees at 9 bases. The CDR3 has 15 amino acids. The germline V gene has CDR1 SGDLS and CDR2 YYNGEE. V lost 3 bases and J lost 5; bases outside the gene matches: 8. This chain's CDR3 is CASSGWDRDLETQYF. Written as DNA, the CDR3 is TGTGCCAGCAGCGGGTGGGACAGGGACTTGGAGACCCAGTACTTC.

Points on this clonotype: The junction shows a germline mismatch at one end, possibly a read error. The V and J genes are TRBV19 and TRBJ1-1; no definite D call. The CDR3 extends over 13 amino acids. Germline lookup yields CDR1 LNHDA and CDR2 SQIVND (reference sequence). CDR3 coding DNA: TGCGCCAGTACGAGGAACGCTTACGGTGAAGCTTTCTTT. Translation gives CASTRNAYGEAFF. The whole variable domain, filled in from reference TRBV19 and TRBJ1-1, reads DGGITQSPKYLFRKEGQNVTLSCEQNLNHDAMYWYRQDPGQGLRLIYYSQIVNDFQKGDIAEGYSVSREKKESFPLTVTSAQKNPTAFYLCASTRNAYGEAFFGQGTRLTVV.

This rearrangement joins TRBV20-1 to TRBJ2-3, with 8 bases that match TRBD2. Germline V gene data show CDR1 as DFQATT and CDR2 as SNEGSKA (reference sequence). V gave up 0 bases and J gave up 6 bases; unmatched junction bases: 8. There are 15 residues in the CDR3. The CDR3 protein is CSARDSAGAGDTQYF. Written as DNA, the CDR3 is TGCAGTGCTAGAGACTCAGCGGGGGCGGGGGATACGCAGTATTTT.

This clonotype turned up a few times. The chain combines TRBV29-1 with TRBJ2-7; 12 bases align to TRBD1. There are 13 residues in the CDR3. In germline, CDR1 is SQVTM, CDR2 ANQGSEA. V shed 4 bases, J shed 7 bases, and the junction held 5 bases outside the gene matches. CDR3 loop: CSVAGQGAEEQYF. CDR3 DNA: TGCAGCGTTGCGGGACAGGGGGCGGAGGAGCAGTACTTC.

There are a few counts of this clonotype. The V and J genes are TRBV5-5 and TRBJ2-7; no reliable D call. This CDR3 is built from 12 residues. CDR1 and CDR2 from the germline V gene are SGHKS and YYEKEE (reference sequence). Trimming shortened V by 0 bases and J by 4 bases, and 5 bases separated the two germline ends. The CDR3 loop is CASSLAEYEQYF. The CDR3 DNA is TGTGCCAGCAGCTTGGCTGAATACGAGCAGTACTTC.

The chain is built from TRBV7-3 and TRBJ2-2; 8 nucleotides match TRBD1. From germline, CDR1 is SGHTA and CDR2 FQGTGA. The CDR3 has 15 amino acids. Losses at the gene ends were 2 bases for V and 7 bases for J; bases not matched to a gene: 6. CDR3 residues: CASSLRGQGGGELFF. The CDR3 DNA reads as TGTGCCAGCAGCTTACGCGGACAGGGCGGCGGGGAGCTGTTTTTT.

The chain joins TRBV6-1 to TRBJ2-3; the D is unclear. The CDR3 covers 11 residues. Germline V gene sequence: CDR1 MNHNS, CDR2 SASEGT. Trimming pared 10 bases from V and 5 bases from J, leaving 10 bases between. The CDR3 sequence: CATAGLDTQYF. In DNA form, the CDR3 reads TGTGCCACAGCTGGGTTAGATACGCAGTATTTT.

The rearrangement uses TRBV29-1 and TRBJ2-3; D remains unclear. The CDR3 is made up of 14 amino acids. Looked up from germline, CDR1 is SQVTM and CDR2 is ANQGSEA. V dropped 7 bases and J dropped 4 bases, with 18 bases sitting between them. The CDR3 region is CSGLAPSKADTQYF. The CDR3 DNA follows: TGCAGCGGCTTGGCACCCTCAAAGGCAGATACGCAGTATTTT.

A few counts support this clonotype. The chain is built from TRBV20-1 and TRBJ2-7; 9 positions match TRBD2. CDR1 is DFQATT and CDR2 is SNEGSKA in the germline V gene (reference sequence). The CDR3 contains 16 residues. The J segment lost 6 bases and the V segment lost 4 bases, leaving 16 bases of the junction unmatched. The CDR3 loop is CSAKNAGGPLFLEQYF. For the CDR3, the DNA is TGCAGTGCTAAAAACGCGGGAGGGCCTCTATTCCTCGAGCAGTACTTC.

The chain couples TRBV7-9 to TRBJ1-5, with TRBD1 matching over 8 bases. CDR3 length: 17 residues. Germline CDR1 SEHNR, CDR2 FQNEAQ (reference sequence). Trimming at V came to 5 bases and at J to 1 base, leaving 10 bases not matched to a gene. Here the CDR3 DNA reads TGTGCCAGCAGCCTAGGACAGGGTGATCGGAGCAATCAGCCCCAGCATTTT. Translation gives CASSLGQGDRSNQPQHF. Looking up the rest from reference TRBV7-9 and TRBJ1-5 gives the full variable domain: DTGVSQNPRHKITKRGQNVTFRCDPISEHNRLYWYRQTLGQGPEFLTYFQNEAQLEKSRLLSDRFSAERPKGSFSTLEIQRTEQGDSAMYLCASSLGQGDRSNQPQHFGDGTRLSIL.

This clonotype was observed a few times. The chain carries TRBV9 and TRBJ1-6; the match to TRBD1 covers 10 bases. The length of the CDR3 is 16 residues. CDR1 and CDR2 from the germline V gene are SGDLS and YYNGEE. V dropped 3 bases and J dropped 9; count of bases not matched to a gene: 9. The CDR3 sequence is CASSGQGAIFGSPLHF. In nucleotides, the CDR3 is TGTGCCAGCAGCGGACAGGGGGCGATATTCGGTTCACCCCTCCACTTT.